This TCR beta chain was obtained from a study of blood T cell repertoires in COVID-19. Original handling: Estimates of nucleated cell counts were drawn from the amplification of reference gene primers. Generated by immunoSEQ multiplex PCR, the TCRdb table keeps only in-frame clones and is missing some. The V and J calls and clone size come from that table; D and trimming were worked out from the DNA. The sample has 430,000 or so clones, 70% to 90% seen once; the top ten hold 1.5% to 2%. The clonotype comes from a woman in her 40s who had recovered from COVID-19. Sequenced sample: PBMCs or T cells enriched from blood (not recorded which).

The CDR3 loop reads CASSSFNLDGRAGDEQFF. CDR3 sequence (DNA): TGTGCCAGCAGTTCATTCAACCTAGATGGGCGGGCGGGGGATGAGCAGTTCTTC. The rearrangement links TRBV27 to TRBJ2-1; TRBD2 agrees at 7 bases. This CDR3 has 18 amino acids. V trimming: 4 bases; J trimming: 8 bases; junction bases outside the gene matches: 20. Germline V gene data show CDR1 as MNHEY and CDR2 as SMNVEV (reference sequence).